Each of the 8 T cell receptor beta chains below was sequenced from the same sample in a study of CD8+ T cells in alopecia areata. After isolation, RNA underwent reverse transcription to generate cDNA as the sequencing template. Method: immunoSEQ multiplex PCR; TCRdb's copy keeps in-frame clones and lacks some. This repertoire shows some 82,000 clones, 51% found once; its top ten account for approximately 5.3%. The sample was NKG2D-high CD8+ T cells sorted from blood. The receptor source for this set is a human donor with alopecia areata.

The rearrangement uses TRBV7-9 and TRBJ2-1, with 8 nucleotides matching TRBD2. This CDR3 has 13 amino acids. Germline V gene lookup returns CDR1 SEHNR and CDR2 FQNEAQ (reference sequence). After removal of 9 bases from V and 6 bases from J, the junction contained 7 bases not matched to a gene. CDR3 residues: CARGPGLVNEQFF. The DNA of the CDR3 is TGTGCCAGGGGGCCGGGACTAGTCAATGAGCAGTTCTTC.

In the case of this clone: The conserved phenylalanine or tryptophan normally closing the CDR3 is absent here, so this likely arose from a read error. The V and J genes are TRBV7-8 and TRBJ1-6; D is unclear. The CDR3 extends over 18 amino acids. Trimming pared 5 bases from V and 0 bases from J, leaving 17 bases between. The germline CDR1 and CDR2 sequences are SGHVS and FQNEAQ. In nucleotides, the CDR3 is TGTGCCAGCAGCACATCCTTGGCAGAGAGCTCCTATAATTCACCCCTCCACCTT. This sequence encodes CASSTSLAESSYNSPLHL.

The J gene is TRBJ2-3, the V gene TRBV9, with no clear D. This CDR3 has 12 amino acids. Trimming shortened V by 3 bases and J by 2 bases, and 4 bases separated the two germline ends. Germline CDR1 and CDR2: SGDLS and YYNGEE. The CDR3 DNA sequence: TGTGCCAGCAGCGGCCCCACAGATACGCAGTATTTT. This sequence encodes CASSGPTDTQYF.

The genes are TRBV13 and TRBJ1-1; D is possibly TRBD1 (6 bases). Germline-derived CDR1 and CDR2 are PRHDT and FYEKMQ (reference sequence). V was clipped by 8 bases and J by 2 bases, with 15 bases between them. The CDR3 spans 14 residues. The CDR3 spells CASHRQGSNTEAFF. CDR3 sequence (DNA): TGTGCCAGCCACCGCCAGGGGTCTAACACTGAAGCTTTCTTT.

The CDR3: CASSVGTTYEQYF. CDR3 bases: TGTGCCAGCAGCGTCGGGACTACCTACGAGCAGTACTTC. The V and J genes are TRBV11-2 and TRBJ2-7; 7 bases are shared with TRBD2. Germline values: CDR1 SGHAT, CDR2 FQNNGV. Unmatched junction bases numbered 3, after V lost 5 bases and J lost 2 bases. The CDR3 totals 13 residues.

In this sample, this clone turned up once. The chain carries TRBV2 and TRBJ2-3; the match to TRBD2 covers 9 bases. From germline, CDR1 is SNHLY and CDR2 FYNNEI. V lost 8 bases to trimming and J lost 2 bases; unmatched junction nucleotides: 8. CDR3 size: 15 residues. CDR3 sequence: CASEVAGVPTDTQYF. For the CDR3, the DNA is TGTGCCAGCGAAGTAGCGGGAGTCCCCACAGATACGCAGTATTTT.

This clone was seen a handful of times. V is TRBV6-5 and J is TRBJ1-1; the D is unclear. The V end lost 0 bases, the J end lost 1 base, and 3 bases lay between the germline ends. CDR3 length: 13 residues. Germline assignment: CDR1 MNHEY and CDR2 SVGAGI. This chain's CDR3 is CASSYSENTEAFF. For the CDR3, the DNA is TGTGCCAGCAGTTACTCGGAGAACACTGAAGCTTTCTTT.

This clone was seen only once. The V gene is TRBV5-1, the J gene TRBJ2-7; a possible D gene is TRBD1 (5 bases). The CDR3 sequence is 14 residues long. Germline lookup yields CDR1 SGHRS and CDR2 YFSETQ. The V end was cut by 2 bases, the J end by 0 bases, with 9 bases between. The CDR3 spells CASSLGDSSYEQYF. The CDR3 region has the DNA TGCGCCAGCAGCTTAGGAGACAGCTCCTACGAGCAGTACTTC.